This T cell receptor (beta chain) was identified during a study of shared clonotypes between healthy human individuals. General observations from the study: The study found roughly 5% of naive CD4 clonotypes shared across a few donors. Despite large depth, sorted-subset datasets appeared incompletely sequenced.

Germline V gene lookup returns CDR1 LNHDA and CDR2 SQIVND (reference sequence). The CDR3 runs 15 residues. Trimming left V 6 bases short and J 6 bases short, with 18 bases between. Turning to this clone: Its antigen is not known.

Each replicate PCR on the sorted subsets used 200 to 250 ng DNA (around 30,000 T cell genomes). Some clones are missing from TCRdb's copy, which holds only in-frame ones; the method was immunoSEQ multiplex PCR. The sample records 550,000 to 800,000 clones, 74% being singletons. This receptor was identified in a woman in her 30s in good health. The genes are TRBV19 and TRBJ2-1; D possibly matches TRBD1 or TRBD2 (5 bases each). Sequencing was carried out using memory CD4+ T cells sorted from blood. Subset here: CD45RA-negative fraction. The CDR3 loop is CASSRLWDGSNEQFF. DNA for the CDR3: TGTGCCAGTAGCCGACTGTGGGACGGGTCCAATGAGCAGTTCTTC. Together with reference TRBV19 and TRBJ2-1, the CDR3 gives the full variable domain: DGGITQSPKYLFRKEGQNVTLSCEQNLNHDAMYWYRQDPGQGLRLIYYSQIVNDFQKGDIAEGYSVSREKKESFPLTVTSAQKNPTAFYLCASSRLWDGSNEQFFGPGTRLTVL.